The 21 T cell receptor beta chains listed next were all sequenced from one sample in a study of blood T cell repertoires in COVID-19. Libraries were prepared by immunoSEQ multiplex PCR; TCRdb keeps only in-frame clonotypes and omits some of them. The table lists tens of thousands of clones, 90% of them singletons. Sequencing was done on a sample of peripheral blood. The receptors derive from a human donor in a cohort sampled during active COVID-19.

This chain links TRBV4-3 with TRBJ2-7; TRBD1 matches 10 bases. The CDR3 is made up of 17 amino acids. V lost 3 bases, J lost 4 bases, and 12 bases stayed unmatched. Germline CDR1 LGHNA, CDR2 YSLEER. The CDR3 bases are TGCGCCAGCAGCCAGCAGCACGACAGGGGGCGAAGTTACGAGCAGTACTTC. This gives the protein CASSQQHDRGRSYEQYF.

The rearrangement uses TRBV7-8 and TRBJ2-2; 14 nucleotides match TRBD2. The trim removed 1 base at V and 6 bases at J, leaving 10 bases unmatched. The CDR3 covers 19 residues. Per the germline V gene, CDR1 is SGHVS and CDR2 is FQNEAQ. Written as DNA, the CDR3 is TGTGCCAGCAGCTTAGTGGGGACTAGCGGGGGCCAAGGACCCGGGGAGCTGTTTTTT. It is translated as CASSLVGTSGGQGPGELFF.

The gene calls are TRBV30 and TRBJ2-7, with 7 bases that match TRBD2. Germline V gene data show CDR1 as GTSNPN and CDR2 as SVGIG (reference sequence). The CDR3 runs to 15 residues. V was clipped by 3 bases and J by 3 bases; unmatched bases: 11. DNA for the CDR3: TGTGCCTGGAGACTCTCGTCGGGAGGTTTCTACGAGCAGTACTTC. Translated, it gives CAWRLSSGGFYEQYF.

The chain carries TRBV6-5 and TRBJ1-3, with unresolved D. Germline assignment: CDR1 MNHEY and CDR2 SVGAGI. V was pared by 0 bases and J by 3 bases, with 12 bases between. This CDR3 has 16 amino acids. Here the CDR3 reads CASSYSLQSGGNTIYF. CDR3 DNA sequence: TGTGCCAGCAGTTACTCGTTACAATCTGGTGGAAACACCATATATTTT.

The J gene is TRBJ2-7, the V gene TRBV4-2; no firm D call. V gave up 1 base and J gave up 2 bases, with 6 bases separating them. Germline V gene data show CDR1 as LGHNA and CDR2 as YNFKEQ. The CDR3 is 13 amino acids. CDR3 bases: TGTGCCAGCAGCCAAGGAGATACCTACGAGCAGTACTTC. The encoded protein is CASSQGDTYEQYF.

The V and J genes are TRBV28 and TRBJ1-5; maybe TRBD1 (6 bases). Trimming removed 2 bases from V and 6 bases from J, with 14 bases in between. This CDR3 contains 15 residues. The germline V gene has CDR1 MDHEN and CDR2 SYDVKM. The CDR3 bases are TGTGCCAGCAGTTTAGGGGGGGCTCAGAGTCAGCCCCAGCATTTT. Amino acid sequence: CASSLGGAQSQPQHF.

V is TRBV27 and J is TRBJ1-5; D uncertain. Germline V lookup: CDR1 MNHEY, CDR2 SMNVEV (reference sequence). V gave up 5 bases and J gave up 1 base, with 3 bases separating them. CDR3 length equals 12 residues. CDR3 protein: CASSRSNQPQHF. DNA for the CDR3: TGTGCCAGCAGTCGGAGCAATCAGCCCCAGCATTTT.

This clone appeared a single time. V gene TRBV7-9 combines with J gene TRBJ2-5, with no clear D. The CDR3 has 15 amino acids. Germline V gene data show CDR1 as SEHNR and CDR2 as FQNEAQ (reference sequence). Trimming took off 5 bases at V and 5 bases at J, with 18 bases between the two ends. In DNA form, the CDR3 reads TGTGCCAGCAGCCCACCCCAGCGTGTCGGGGAGACCCAGTACTTC. This translates into CASSPPQRVGETQYF.

The chain employs TRBV28 and TRBJ2-2; D is ambiguous. V was clipped by 3 bases and J by 1 base, with 6 bases between them. The CDR3 sequence is 14 residues long. CDR1 is MDHEN, CDR2 SYDVKM, per germline. This CDR3 is CASSLRRNTGELFF. In DNA, the CDR3 is TGTGCCAGCAGTTTGCGGCGGAACACCGGGGAGCTGTTTTTT.

This clone has only a few counts. This chain links TRBV6-5 with TRBJ2-7; D may be TRBD2 (5 bases). The CDR3 totals 15 residues. CDR1 is MNHEY, CDR2 SVGAGI, per germline. The ends were cut back, 10 bases at V and 0 bases at J, with 19 bases in the middle. CDR3 sequence (DNA): TGTGCCACCATTCCAGAGCCGGGAAGCTCCTACGAGCAGTACTTC. Amino acids: CATIPEPGSSYEQYF.

V and J are TRBV18 and TRBJ2-1, with 7 positions matching TRBD2. The trim removed 3 bases at V and 3 bases at J, leaving 8 bases unmatched. The CDR3 runs 16 residues. Germline V gene sequence: CDR1 KGHSH, CDR2 LQKENI. The CDR3 DNA follows: TGTGCCAGCTCACCCCCTATGGGGGGGGACTACAATGAGCAGTTCTTC. Translated: CASSPPMGGDYNEQFF.

The V and J genes are TRBV6-5 and TRBJ1-3; no clear D gene. CDR3 size: 14 residues. The ends were cut back, 11 bases at V and 2 bases at J, with 16 bases in the middle. CDR1 and CDR2 from the germline V gene are MNHEY and SVGAGI. CDR3 DNA sequence: TGTGCCGCGGGTAACGGGGAAACTGGAAACACCATATATTTT. As protein: CAAGNGETGNTIYF.

This CDR3 is CASSRDRNQPQHF. The DNA of the CDR3 is TGTGCCAGCAGCCGGGACAGAAATCAGCCCCAGCATTTT. V usage is TRBV7-8 and J usage is TRBJ1-5; 7 bases map to TRBD1. The CDR3 runs 13 residues. The germline CDR1 and CDR2 sequences are SGHVS and FQNEAQ. The V gene end was trimmed by 5 bases and the J gene end by 4 bases; junction bases not matched to a gene: 2.

The chain couples TRBV4-3 to TRBJ2-3, with TRBD2 identical over 13 bases. Germline V gene sequence: CDR1 LGHNA, CDR2 YSLEER. The CDR3 contains 19 residues. The junction had 6 bases not matched to a gene; V was cut back by 0 bases and J by 0 bases. The CDR3 DNA sequence: TGCGCCAGCAGCCAAGATCGAGGACTAGCGGGGGCCAGCACAGATACGCAGTATTTT. Its protein is CASSQDRGLAGASTDTQYF.

The chain carries TRBV7-2 and TRBJ2-1; 9 bases agree with TRBD2. The V segment lost 3 bases and the J segment 2 bases; nucleotides outside the gene matches: 8. Germline lookup yields CDR1 SGHTA and CDR2 FQGNSA. There are 17 residues in the CDR3. The CDR3 nucleotides are TGTGCCAGCAGCTTTTTAGCGGGGGCCTTAACCTACAATGAGCAGTTCTTC. Translated: CASSFLAGALTYNEQFF.

The genes are TRBV19 and TRBJ1-2; D possibly corresponds to TRBD1 (6 bases). The germline CDR1 and CDR2 sequences are LNHDA and SQIVND (reference sequence). V was cut by 6 bases and J by 4 bases, with 15 bases left in between. There are 14 residues in the CDR3. Here the CDR3 reads CASRYQQGSYGYTF. DNA for the CDR3: TGTGCCAGTAGATACCAACAGGGAAGCTATGGCTACACCTTC.

V and J are TRBV2 and TRBJ1-5, with TRBD1 as a possible D gene (6 bases). The CDR3 covers 16 residues. The ends were cut back, 5 bases at V and 0 bases at J, with 14 bases in the middle. Germline CDR1 SNHLY, CDR2 FYNNEI. CDR3 in amino acids: CASSNEGDYSNQPQHF. In nucleotides, the CDR3 is TGTGCCAGCAGTAATGAGGGGGACTATAGCAATCAGCCCCAGCATTTT.

V is TRBV5-5 and J is TRBJ2-7, with TRBD1 matching over 8 bases. The CDR3 sequence is 13 residues long. Trimming removed 4 bases from V and 3 bases from J; junction bases left unmatched: 3. Germline assignment: CDR1 SGHKS and CDR2 YYEKEE (reference sequence). The CDR3 DNA reads TGTGCCAGCAGCCCACAGGGGGACTACGAGCAGTACTTC. Amino acid sequence: CASSPQGDYEQYF.

V and J are TRBV5-1 and TRBJ2-2, with a possible D match to TRBD1 (5 bases). The CDR3 sequence is 16 residues long. Trimming took 4 bases from V and 3 from J, leaving 16 bases between them. Germline loops: CDR1 SGHRS, CDR2 YFSETQ. The DNA of the CDR3 is TGCGCCAGCAGCCCCCAGGGCCTACCCGACACCGGGGAGCTGTTTTTT. Amino acid sequence: CASSPQGLPDTGELFF.

V is TRBV19 and J is TRBJ2-5; D is perhaps TRBD1 (5 bases). V was cut by 5 bases and J by 1 base, with 14 bases left in between. The CDR3 covers 15 residues. CDR1 is LNHDA and CDR2 is SQIVND in the germline V gene (reference sequence). CDR3 nucleotides: TGTGCCAGTAGTGGGTGGCAGGGCCTCCAAGAGACCCAGTACTTC. As protein: CASSGWQGLQETQYF.

This clone came up a few times. The chain combines TRBV5-1 with TRBJ1-6; D is unclear. The ends were cut back, 4 bases at V and 2 bases at J, with 16 bases in the middle. Germline-derived CDR1 and CDR2 are SGHRS and YFSETQ. The CDR3 spans 17 residues. The CDR3 DNA follows: TGCGCCAGCAGCCCTTCGGCAGGTGACGCCTATAATTCACCCCTCCACTTT. Amino acids: CASSPSAGDAYNSPLHF.